This T cell receptor beta chain came from a study of siplizumab effects on memory and regulatory T cells. Study observations and caveats: The diversity of naive T cells seemed greater than that of memory cells, and their alloresponse contribution seemed major. There was no confirmation of the suppressive function of proliferating Tregs from siplizumab cultures. Neither a naive nor a memory phenotype was assignable to roughly 75-97% of proliferating CD4+ or CD8+ clones. Alloreactive sequences tracing back to unstimulated CD4+ memory cells fell significantly with siplizumab.

J was trimmed by 1 base and V by 6 bases; bases with no gene match: 8. This CDR3 region has 15 residues. Germline values: CDR1 LNHDA, CDR2 SQIVND (reference sequence). Clones were read by immunoSEQ multiplex PCR, and TCRdb kept only the in-frame ones, dropping some. This repertoire shows roughly 100,000 clones, just over 90% found once; its top ten account for approximately 0.32%. This clone was observed a single time. The antigen remains undetermined. The receptor's source is a human donor in good health. The V and J genes are TRBV19 and TRBJ1-1; 7 nucleotides align to TRBD1. The sample consisted of CD4+ T cells sorted from blood. DNA of the CDR3: TGTGCCAGTAGATTCAGGCGACAGGGGAACACTGAAGCTTTCTTT. It translates to CASRFRRQGNTEAFF.